A single sample is the source of the 9 T cell receptor beta chains below, sequenced in a study of OX40 agonist ivuxolimab in advanced cancers. Only in-frame clones appear in the TCRdb table, and some are missing; sequencing was by immunoSEQ multiplex PCR. The data contain around 64,000 clones, approximately 80% of them singletons. The sample in question was CD4+ or CD8+ T cells sorted from blood, obtained in a trial of the OX40 agonist ivuxolimab. These receptors originate from an adult with an advanced solid tumor such as melanoma, head and neck, liver or kidney cancer.

This clone occurred a few times. The chain has TRBV6-5 and TRBJ2-7; TRBD1 or TRBD2 may be the D gene (7 bases each). Looked up from germline, CDR1 is MNHEY and CDR2 is SVGAGI. The CDR3 contains 15 residues. The V end lost 6 bases, the J end lost 7 bases, and 22 bases lay between the germline ends. In DNA form, the CDR3 reads TGTGCCAGCAGCCCCGACGCAGGGGGGGATCGGGAGCAGTACTTC. Translating gives CASSPDAGGDREQYF.

Here the CDR3 reads CASSSRTERNTIYF. The CDR3 DNA follows: TGTGCCAGTAGTTCCCGGACGGAGCGGAACACCATATATTTT. V gene TRBV19 combines with J gene TRBJ1-3; D gene unclear. The CDR3 covers 14 residues. Germline assignment: CDR1 LNHDA and CDR2 SQIVND (reference sequence). V gave up 5 bases and J gave up 7 bases, with 15 bases separating them.

The gene calls are TRBV5-4 and TRBJ2-5; the D gene is possibly TRBD2 (6 bases). Germline CDR1 SGHNT, CDR2 YYREEE (reference sequence). V lost 2 bases, J lost 0 bases, and 14 bases lay in between. This CDR3 is built from 16 residues. The CDR3 spells CASSLVGRGYQETQYF. In nucleotides, the CDR3 is TGTGCCAGCAGCTTAGTAGGGCGGGGCTACCAAGAGACCCAGTACTTC.

The V call is TRBV19, the J call TRBJ2-7; D is perhaps TRBD1 (6 bases). V lost 4 bases and J 0 bases, leaving 13 bases between the germline ends. Per the germline V gene, CDR1 is LNHDA and CDR2 is SQIVND (reference sequence). This CDR3 comprises 15 residues. As DNA, the CDR3 is TGTGCCAGTAGTAAGAGACAGGCCCCCTCCTACGAGCAGTACTTC. Amino acids: CASSKRQAPSYEQYF.

The CDR3 loop is CASKSFTNTGELFF. CDR3 nucleotides: TGTGCCAGTAAGAGCTTTACGAACACCGGGGAGCTGTTTTTT. The V gene is TRBV19, the J gene TRBJ2-2, with D unclear. The germline V gene has CDR1 LNHDA and CDR2 SQIVND (reference sequence). CDR3 length equals 14 residues. With 7 bases removed from V and 0 bases from J, the gap between germline ends came to 9 bases.

The chain carries TRBV5-4 and TRBJ1-1; D not resolved. Germline V CDR1 and CDR2: SGHNT, YYREEE (reference sequence). Trimming took 0 bases from V and 6 from J, leaving 12 bases between them. CDR3 length equals 14 residues. The CDR3 loop reads CASSLVSGSPEAFF. CDR3 DNA sequence: TGTGCCAGCAGCTTGGTATCCGGGTCCCCTGAAGCTTTCTTT.

This clone was seen only a few times. The J gene is TRBJ2-5, the V gene TRBV7-2; 7 bases map to TRBD2. Per the germline V gene, CDR1 is SGHTA and CDR2 is FQGNSA. Trimming cost V 1 base and J 4 bases; bases outside gene matches: 6. This CDR3 is built from 15 residues. CDR3 loop: CASSLGGGSSETQYF. The CDR3 DNA reads TGTGCCAGCAGCTTAGGCGGGGGAAGTTCAGAGACCCAGTACTTC.

The gene calls are TRBV5-4 and TRBJ1-4; TRBD1 matches at 8 bases. The V gene's germline CDR1 is SGHNT and CDR2 YYREEE (reference sequence). This CDR3 spans 15 amino acids. V shed 4 bases, J shed 10 bases, and the junction held 12 bases outside the gene matches. The CDR3, as DNA: TGTGCCAGCAGCGTCCAGGACAGGGTATATGGAAAACTGTTTTTT. Amino acid sequence: CASSVQDRVYGKLFF.

The V call is TRBV6-6, the J call TRBJ2-3; perhaps TRBD1 as D (5 bases). Germline CDR1 reads MNHNY; CDR2 reads SVGAGI (reference sequence). The CDR3 totals 13 residues. V lost 6 bases, J lost 5 bases, and 12 bases lay in between. DNA of the CDR3: TGTGCCAGCAGGATCCCAGGGTTAGATACGCAGTATTTT. As protein: CASRIPGLDTQYF.